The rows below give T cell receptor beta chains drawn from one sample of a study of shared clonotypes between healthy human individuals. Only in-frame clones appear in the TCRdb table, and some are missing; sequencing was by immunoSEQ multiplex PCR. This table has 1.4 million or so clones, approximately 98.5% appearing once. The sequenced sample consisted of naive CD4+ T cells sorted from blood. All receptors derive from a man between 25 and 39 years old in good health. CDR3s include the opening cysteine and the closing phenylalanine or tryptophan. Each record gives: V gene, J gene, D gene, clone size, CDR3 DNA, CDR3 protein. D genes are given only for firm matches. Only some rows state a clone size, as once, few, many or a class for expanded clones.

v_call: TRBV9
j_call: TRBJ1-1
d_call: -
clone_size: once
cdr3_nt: TGTGCCAGCAGCGTAGGGCGGGGGAGAGAAGCTTTCTTT
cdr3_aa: CASSVGRGREAFF

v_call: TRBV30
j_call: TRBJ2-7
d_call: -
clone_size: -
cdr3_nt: TGTGCCTGGAGTGTACCAGGGGTGCCCGAGCAGTACTTC
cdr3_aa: CAWSVPGVPEQYF

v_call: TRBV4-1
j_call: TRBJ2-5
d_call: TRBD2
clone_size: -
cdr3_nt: TGCGCCAGCAGCCAAGTTAGTGCGCGGGAGTCGGAGACCCAGTACTTC
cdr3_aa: CASSQVSARESETQYF

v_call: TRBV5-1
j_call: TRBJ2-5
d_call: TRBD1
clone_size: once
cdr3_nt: TGCGCCAGCAGCACCGACAGGGTATCAGAGACCCAGTACTTC
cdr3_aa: CASSTDRVSETQYF

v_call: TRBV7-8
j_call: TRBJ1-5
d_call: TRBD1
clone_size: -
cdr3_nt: TGTGCCAGCAGCCTCGACAGGGCTAGTCAGCCCCAGCATTTT
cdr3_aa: CASSLDRASQPQHF

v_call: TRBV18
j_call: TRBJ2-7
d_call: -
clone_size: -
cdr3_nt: TGTGCCAGCTCACCGGCGGAAACCCTATCCTCCTACGAGCAGTACTTC
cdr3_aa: CASSPAETLSSYEQYF

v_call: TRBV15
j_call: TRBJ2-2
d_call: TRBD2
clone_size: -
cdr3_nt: TGTGCCACCAGCCTAGCGGGAATCACCGGGGAGCTGTTTTTT
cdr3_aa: CATSLAGITGELFF

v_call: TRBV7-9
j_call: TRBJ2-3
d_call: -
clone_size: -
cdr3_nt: TGTGCCAGCAGCTCGTCCCCGGCGAGGTTGAAAGATACGCAGTATTTT
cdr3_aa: CASSSSPARLKDTQYF

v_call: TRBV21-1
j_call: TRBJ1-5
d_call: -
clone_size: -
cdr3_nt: TGTGCCACCCTCAGACAGGGGGATTATAGCAATCAGCCCCAGCATTTT
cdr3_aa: CATLRQGDYSNQPQHF

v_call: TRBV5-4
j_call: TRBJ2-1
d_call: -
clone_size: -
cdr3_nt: TGTGCCAGCAGCTTGGAGTTGGAGCAGTTCTTC
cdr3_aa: CASSLELEQFF

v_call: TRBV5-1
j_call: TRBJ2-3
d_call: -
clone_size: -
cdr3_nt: TGCGCCAGCAGCCCTTCGCTGGGCACTAGCACAGATACGCAGTATTTT
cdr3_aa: CASSPSLGTSTDTQYF

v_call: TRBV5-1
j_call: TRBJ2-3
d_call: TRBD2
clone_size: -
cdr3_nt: TGCGCCAGCAGCTTGGGGGGACTAGTGAATACGCAGTATTTT
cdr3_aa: CASSLGGLVNTQYF

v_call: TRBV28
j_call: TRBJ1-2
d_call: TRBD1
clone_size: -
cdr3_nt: TGTGCCAGCAGTACTTCCAACTACAGGGGGCAGGGCTACACCTTC
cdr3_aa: CASSTSNYRGQGYTF

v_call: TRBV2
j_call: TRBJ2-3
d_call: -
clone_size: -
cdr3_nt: TGTGCCAGCAGGCCAGCTGTTTTTAGCACAGATACGCAGTATTTT
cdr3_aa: CASRPAVFSTDTQYF

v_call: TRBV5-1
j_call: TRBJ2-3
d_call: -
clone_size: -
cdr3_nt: TGCGCCAGCAGCTTTCGACAGCCCACAGATACGCAGTATTTT
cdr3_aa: CASSFRQPTDTQYF

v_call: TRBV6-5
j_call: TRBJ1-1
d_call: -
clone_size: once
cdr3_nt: TGTGCCAGCAGCCGCCTCGGCACTGAAGCTTTCTTT
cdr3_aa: CASSRLGTEAFF

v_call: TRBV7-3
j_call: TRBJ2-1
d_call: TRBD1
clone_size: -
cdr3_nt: TGTGCCAGCAGCCCCTACTGGTCAGGGGGCGAGAATGAGCAGTTCTTC
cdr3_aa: CASSPYWSGGENEQFF

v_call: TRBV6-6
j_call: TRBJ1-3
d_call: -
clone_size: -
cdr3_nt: TGTGCCAGCAGTTCCGTGCAAAACACCATATATTTT
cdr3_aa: CASSSVQNTIYF

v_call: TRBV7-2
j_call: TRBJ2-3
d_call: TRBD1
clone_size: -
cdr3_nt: TGTGCCAGCAGCTCAAACAGGGGGGCCTTTACAGATACGCAGTATTTT
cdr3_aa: CASSSNRGAFTDTQYF

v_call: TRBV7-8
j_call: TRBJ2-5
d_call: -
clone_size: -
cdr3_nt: TGTGCCAGCAGCTTAGTGGGGGGAGAGACCCAGTACTTC
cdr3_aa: CASSLVGGETQYF

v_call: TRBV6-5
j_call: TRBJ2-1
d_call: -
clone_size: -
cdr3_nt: TGTGCCAGCAGTTACCCGCGGCTTGGCTCCTACAATGAGCAGTTCTTC
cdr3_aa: CASSYPRLGSYNEQFF

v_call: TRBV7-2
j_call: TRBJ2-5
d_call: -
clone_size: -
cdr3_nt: TGTGCCAGCAGCTTAACGGATGTGGAGACCCAGTACTTC
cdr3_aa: CASSLTDVETQYF

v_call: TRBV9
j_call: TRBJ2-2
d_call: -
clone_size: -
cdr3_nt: TGTGCCAGCAGCACACGGGGGACCGGGGAGCTGTTTTTT
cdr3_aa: CASSTRGTGELFF

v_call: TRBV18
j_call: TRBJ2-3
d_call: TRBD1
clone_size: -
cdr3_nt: TGTGCCAGCTCACCAAGGGGGCAGACAGATACGCAGTATTTT
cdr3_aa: CASSPRGQTDTQYF

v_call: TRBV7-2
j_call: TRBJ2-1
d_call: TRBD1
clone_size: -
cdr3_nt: TGTGCCAGCAGCTTACAGGGGGCCGACAATGAGCAGTTCTTC
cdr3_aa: CASSLQGADNEQFF

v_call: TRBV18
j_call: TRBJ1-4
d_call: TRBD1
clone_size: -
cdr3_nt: TGTGCCAGCTCACCACGAGGACAGGCCGATGAAAAACTGTTTTTT
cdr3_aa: CASSPRGQADEKLFF

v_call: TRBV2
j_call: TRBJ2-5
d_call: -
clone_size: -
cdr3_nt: TGTGCCAGCAGTGGACGGGCTAGCGCACAAGAGACCCAGTACTTC
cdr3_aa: CASSGRASAQETQYF

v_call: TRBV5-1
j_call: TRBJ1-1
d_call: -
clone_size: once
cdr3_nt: TGCGCCAGCAGCCCTGACAGAAACCGGATGAACACTGAAGCTTTCTTT
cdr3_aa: CASSPDRNRMNTEAFF

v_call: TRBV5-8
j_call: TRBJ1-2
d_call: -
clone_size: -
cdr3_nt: TGTGCCAGCAGCCTGGGGGAACTCTATGGCTACACCTTC
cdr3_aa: CASSLGELYGYTF

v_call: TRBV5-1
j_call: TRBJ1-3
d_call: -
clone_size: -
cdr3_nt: TGCGCCAGCAGCCCCGCCTCCAGAGCCCTTAGCTCTGGAAACACCATATATTTT
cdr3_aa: CASSPASRALSSGNTIYF

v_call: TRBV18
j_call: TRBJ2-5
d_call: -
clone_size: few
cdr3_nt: TGTGCCAGCTCACCACCAGGGGGAGAGACCCAGTACTTC
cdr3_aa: CASSPPGGETQYF

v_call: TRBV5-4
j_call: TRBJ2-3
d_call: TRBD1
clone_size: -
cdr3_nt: TGTGCCAGCAGCTTGGGGGGACAGTCAGGAGATACGCAGTATTTT
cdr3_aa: CASSLGGQSGDTQYF

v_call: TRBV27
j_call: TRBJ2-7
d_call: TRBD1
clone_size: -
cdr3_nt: TGTGCCAGCAGTTTAGGGTCCGGGACAGGGGAGGCCGGTTCGCAGTACTTC
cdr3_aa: CASSLGSGTGEAGSQYF

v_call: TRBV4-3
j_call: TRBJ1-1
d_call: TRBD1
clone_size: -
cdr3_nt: TGCGCCAGCAGCCGAGGACAGGGGAGGGAGTCGAACACTGAAGCTTTCTTT
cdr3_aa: CASSRGQGRESNTEAFF

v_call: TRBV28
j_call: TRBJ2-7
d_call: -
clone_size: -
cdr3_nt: TGTGCCAGCAGTCTCCTTGAGGGCGAGCAGTACTTC
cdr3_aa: CASSLLEGEQYF

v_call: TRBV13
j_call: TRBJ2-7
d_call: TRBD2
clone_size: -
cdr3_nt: TGTGCCAGCAGCTTATCGGGCGGGAGGGACGCCTACGAGCAGTACTTC
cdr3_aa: CASSLSGGRDAYEQYF

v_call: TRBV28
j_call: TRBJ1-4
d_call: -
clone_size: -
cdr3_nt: TGTGCCAGCAGTTCGGGGACCGGGGCGCATGAAAAACTGTTTTTT
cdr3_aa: CASSSGTGAHEKLFF

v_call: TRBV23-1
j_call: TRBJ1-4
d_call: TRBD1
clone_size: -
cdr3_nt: TGCGCCAGCAGTCCCCGGACAGGGAGTCATGAAAAACTGTTTTTT
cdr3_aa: CASSPRTGSHEKLFF

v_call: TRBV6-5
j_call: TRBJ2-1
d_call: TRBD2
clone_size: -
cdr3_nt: TGTGCCAGCACCCAACTAGCGGGACGATACAATGAGCAGTTCTTC
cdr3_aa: CASTQLAGRYNEQFF

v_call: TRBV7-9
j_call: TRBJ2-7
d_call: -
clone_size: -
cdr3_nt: TGTGCCAGCAGCCAAGCTGAGGGGGTGATGCAGTACTTC
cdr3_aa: CASSQAEGVMQYF

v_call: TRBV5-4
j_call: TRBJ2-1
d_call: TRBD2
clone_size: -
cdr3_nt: TGTGCCAGCAGCTGGGGACTAGCGGGAGTCAGTGAGCAGTTCTTC
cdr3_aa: CASSWGLAGVSEQFF

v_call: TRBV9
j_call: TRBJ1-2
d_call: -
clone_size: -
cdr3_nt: TGTGCCAGCAGCGTAACCCACTATGGCTACACCTTC
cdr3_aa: CASSVTHYGYTF

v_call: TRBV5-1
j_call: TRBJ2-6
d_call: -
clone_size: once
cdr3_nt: TGCGCCAGCAGCGCGACCTCTGGGGCCAACGTCCTGACTTTC
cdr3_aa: CASSATSGANVLTF

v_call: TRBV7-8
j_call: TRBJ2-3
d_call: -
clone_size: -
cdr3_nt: TGTGCCAGCAGCCTAGCCCTTCGAGATACGCAGTATTTT
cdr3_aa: CASSLALRDTQYF

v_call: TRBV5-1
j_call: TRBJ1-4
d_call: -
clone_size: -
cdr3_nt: TGCGCCAGCAGCCCCATTAGGGCAGATAATGAAAAACTGTTTTTT
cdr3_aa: CASSPIRADNEKLFF

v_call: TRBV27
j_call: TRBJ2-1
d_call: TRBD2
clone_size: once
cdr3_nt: TGTGCCAGCAGTTCCTCTCGACTAGCGGGGGGATACAATGAGCAGTTCTTC
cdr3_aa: CASSSSRLAGGYNEQFF